Sequencing of this T cell receptor beta chain was carried out in a study of T-cell reconstitution after alpha-beta-depleted transplantation in children. CDR1 is SGHRS, CDR2 YFSETQ, per germline. CDR3 length: 15 residues. V lost 4 bases to trimming and J lost 8 bases; unmatched junction nucleotides: 11. Unique molecular identifiers were incorporated when the TCRbeta library was constructed. TCRdb called the PCR reads again in MiXCR, with one record for every CDR3 protein. The sample shows 700,000 to 950,000 distinct CDR3 sequences, around 15% of them seen only once. This clonotype was detected only a few times.

This sequence joins TRBV5-1 and TRBJ2-1; 8 bases are a match to TRBD2. The material was PBMCs, mostly from graft donor cells, obtained 360 days after TCRalphabeta/CD19-depleted stem cell transplant. The sequence was obtained from a male patient under 18 who had a stem cell transplant for acute lymphoblastic leukemia, so the T cells may come from the graft donor. The CDR3 coding sequence is TGCGCCAGCAGCCTAGCGACTAGCGTGCCGGATGAGCAGTTCTTC. Protein sequence: CASSLATSVPDEQFF.